This TCR beta chain was captured by sequencing in a study of T cell clonality in common variable immunodeficiency. Study-level points and caveats: In common variable immunodeficiency, TCR beta chains reportedly carried fewer deletions and N-nucleotide insertions.

Method: immunoSEQ multiplex PCR; TCRdb's copy keeps in-frame clones and lacks some. This sample comprises about 16,000 clones, none seen once only. Trimming removed 0 bases at V and 4 bases at J, with 6 bases between. Germline V gene lookup returns CDR1 SEHNR and CDR2 FQNEAQ (reference sequence). The CDR3 length is 14 residues. For this clone: The antigen is undetermined. The read ends 3 residues early relative to the CDR3; the germline J gene fills the gap.

Patients had low serum IgG, IgA and/or IgM and specific antibody deficiency. For at least one year, all CVID subjects received replacement immunoglobulin. The sample taken for sequencing was peripheral blood mononuclear cells. This chain joins TRBV7-9 and TRBJ2-2, with D maybe TRBD2 (6 bases). The receptor's source is a human donor with common variable immunodeficiency. The sequenced CDR3 bases are TGTGCCAGCAGCTTAGCCGGGGGCACCGGGGAG. It codes for CASSLAGGTGE. The full CDR3 protein is CASSLAGGTGELFF.